These 17 T cell receptor beta chains originate from one sample sequenced in a study of cytomegalovirus exposure and HLA in healthy donors. Sequencing used immunoSEQ multiplex PCR; TCRdb keeps in-frame clones, though not all of them. The sample lists tens of thousands of clones, approximately 96% occurring once. Sequenced material: PBMCs. These TCRs come from a woman aged 18-29 years in good health and CMV-seropositive.

This chain links TRBV7-9 with TRBJ2-7; D is unclear. This CDR3 spans 14 amino acids. V was clipped by 4 bases and J by 5 bases, with 15 bases between them. Germline V gene data show CDR1 as SEHNR and CDR2 as FQNEAQ (reference sequence). CDR3 residues: CASSSVEQQDEQYF. In DNA form, the CDR3 reads TGTGCCAGCAGCTCGGTCGAACAGCAGGACGAGCAGTACTTC.

V is TRBV5-6 and J is TRBJ2-7; tentative D call: TRBD2 (6 bases). CDR1 is SGHDT and CDR2 is YYEEEE in the germline V gene. This CDR3 has 15 amino acids. Trimming removed 4 bases from V and 4 bases from J, with 18 bases in between. The CDR3 reads CASSERTTSLYEQYF. Written as DNA, the CDR3 is TGTGCCAGCAGCGAACGGACTACCTCCCTGTACGAGCAGTACTTC.

CDR3 sequence (DNA): TGTGCCAGCAGCTCGCAGGGGGACTATGGCTACACCTTC. It yields the protein CASSSQGDYGYTF. This chain joins TRBV9 and TRBJ1-2; the match to TRBD1 covers 7 bases. Germline V lookup: CDR1 SGDLS, CDR2 YYNGEE. This CDR3 spans 13 amino acids. The V segment lost 4 bases and the J segment 3 bases; nucleotides outside the gene matches: 3.

This clone was recorded only once. V is TRBV18 and J is TRBJ2-5; D ambiguous. The germline V gene encodes CDR1 KGHSH and CDR2 LQKENI. The CDR3 totals 16 residues. The V gene lost 2 bases and the J gene lost 4 bases, with 17 bases spanning the gap. The CDR3 nucleotides are TGTGCCAGCTCACCATTCGATCCGGGTCTTAGAGAGACCCAGTACTTC. This sequence encodes CASSPFDPGLRETQYF.

V gene TRBV5-6 combines with J gene TRBJ2-1; no reliable D call. The CDR3 length is 15 residues. In germline, CDR1 is SGHDT, CDR2 YYEEEE. V lost 4 bases and J lost 0, with 11 bases in between. The CDR3 sequence: CASSPFGPSYNEQFF. CDR3 nucleotides: TGTGCCAGCAGCCCGTTTGGCCCCTCCTACAATGAGCAGTTCTTC. Combining the CDR3 with reference TRBV5-6 and TRBJ2-1 gives the whole variable domain DAGVTQSPTHLIKTRGQQVTLRCSPKSGHDTVSWYQQALGQGPQFIFQYYEEEERQRGNFPDRFSGHQFPNYSSELNVNALLLGDSALYLCASSPFGPSYNEQFFGPGTRLTVL.

The rearrangement links TRBV7-3 to TRBJ2-1; no clear D gene. From germline, CDR1 is SGHTA and CDR2 FQGTGA. Trimming took 2 bases from V and 8 from J, leaving 7 bases between them. The length of the CDR3 is 12 residues. CDR3 in amino acids: CASSLLAHEQFF. The DNA for the CDR3 is TGTGCCAGCAGCTTATTAGCCCATGAGCAGTTCTTC.

This sequence joins TRBV28 and TRBJ2-1; the D gene is possibly TRBD2 (5 bases). Looked up from germline, CDR1 is MDHEN and CDR2 is SYDVKM. This CDR3 comprises 14 residues. The V and J ends lost 3 bases and 5 bases respectively, with 11 bases between them. In DNA, the CDR3 is TGTGCCAGCAGTTTCCCACGAGGGCACAATGAGCAGTTCTTC. It yields the protein CASSFPRGHNEQFF. The full variable domain, rest sourced from reference TRBV28 and TRBJ2-1, is DVKVTQSSRYLVKRTGEKVFLECVQDMDHENMFWYRQDPGLGLRLIYFSYDVKMKEKGDIPEGYSVSREKKERFSLILESASTNQTSMYLCASSFPRGHNEQFFGPGTRLTVL.

The J gene is TRBJ1-2, the V gene TRBV6-4; no reliable D call. CDR1 and CDR2 from the germline V gene are MRHNA and SNTAGT. The CDR3 runs 16 residues. The V gene lost 0 bases and the J gene lost 4 bases, with 15 bases spanning the gap. The CDR3 reads CASSDSFRVSFYGYTF. CDR3 sequence (DNA): TGTGCCAGCAGTGACTCGTTTCGGGTCAGCTTCTATGGCTACACCTTC.

This clone was seen only a few times. The chain couples TRBV5-1 to TRBJ2-7, with 10 bases matching TRBD2. The CDR3 loop spans 15 amino acids. The germline V gene encodes CDR1 SGHRS and CDR2 YFSETQ. V dropped 0 bases and J dropped 7; count of bases not matched to a gene: 7. CDR3 amino acids: CASSLVLAGVREQYF. Here the CDR3 DNA reads TGCGCCAGCAGCTTGGTGCTAGCGGGAGTGCGGGAGCAGTACTTC. Looking up the rest from reference TRBV5-1 and TRBJ2-7 gives the full variable domain: KAGVTQTPRYLIKTRGQQVTLSCSPISGHRSVSWYQQTPGQGLQFLFEYFSETQRNKGNFPGRFSGRQFSNSRSEMNVSTLELGDSALYLCASSLVLAGVREQYFGPGTRLTVT.

The chain combines TRBV27 with TRBJ1-1; a weak D match, TRBD1 (6 bases). Trimming stripped 1 base from V and 5 bases from J, with 8 bases between. The CDR3 extends over 13 amino acids. CDR1 is MNHEY, CDR2 SMNVEV, per germline (reference sequence). The CDR3 nucleotides read TGTGCCAGCAGTTTATTAAGGGGGACTGAAGCTTTCTTT. This sequence encodes CASSLLRGTEAFF.

CDR3 protein: CASRGGGREKLFF. In DNA, the CDR3 is TGTGCCAGCAGAGGGGGGGGGAGGGAAAAACTGTTTTTT. This chain links TRBV6-5 with TRBJ1-4; a weak D match, TRBD1 (6 bases). V was trimmed by 6 bases and J by 8 bases, leaving 13 bases between them. Germline V gene data show CDR1 as MNHEY and CDR2 as SVGAGI. The CDR3 has 13 amino acids.

The V and J genes are TRBV4-1 and TRBJ2-7; possibly TRBD1 for D (5 bases). Looked up from germline, CDR1 is MGHRA and CDR2 is YSYEKL. The CDR3 contains 15 residues. V was clipped by 3 bases and J by 6 bases, with 18 bases between them. CDR3 sequence: CASSQSQTDRSEQYF. In DNA, the CDR3 is TGCGCCAGCAGCCAGTCCCAGACAGACAGATCCGAGCAGTACTTC.

The chain recombines TRBV5-4 with TRBJ2-7, with D possibly being TRBD1 (6 bases). The length of the CDR3 is 15 residues. The germline V and J ends were trimmed by 0 bases and 9 bases, with 19 bases remaining between them. Germline values: CDR1 SGHNT, CDR2 YYREEE (reference sequence). The CDR3 here is CASSLGPGHPSGQYF. The CDR3 bases are TGTGCCAGCAGCTTGGGCCCGGGACACCCCTCGGGGCAGTACTTC.

This clone was counted between two and nine times. The rearrangement uses TRBV2 and TRBJ2-7; possibly TRBD1 for D (6 bases). Deletions cut 6 bases from V and 3 bases from J, with 15 bases between. Germline V gene sequence: CDR1 SNHLY, CDR2 FYNNEI. This CDR3 is 14 amino acids long. CDR3 amino acids: CASRGRTDLYEQYF. The CDR3 nucleotides read TGTGCCAGCAGAGGACGGACAGACCTCTACGAGCAGTACTTC.

The CDR3 bases are TGTGCCAGTACTCTCGCGGGAGCAGATACGCAGTATTTT. Residues: CASTLAGADTQYF. This chain joins TRBV19 and TRBJ2-3; 7 bases are shared with TRBD2. The CDR3 extends over 13 amino acids. Trimming cost V 7 bases and J 4 bases; bases outside gene matches: 5. Germline assignment: CDR1 LNHDA and CDR2 SQIVND (reference sequence).

This clone came up once. The chain uses TRBV27 and TRBJ2-1; TRBD1 matches 7 bases. The V segment lost 4 bases and the J segment 6 bases; nucleotides outside the gene matches: 12. Germline lookup yields CDR1 MNHEY and CDR2 SMNVEV (reference sequence). The CDR3 loop spans 16 amino acids. CDR3 residues: CASSYGRTGRGNEQFF. In DNA, the CDR3 is TGTGCCAGCAGTTACGGCCGGACAGGTAGAGGCAATGAGCAGTTCTTC.

This chain uses TRBV29-1 with TRBJ2-3; TRBD2 matches at 11 bases. The V and J ends lost 2 bases and 3 bases, in that order; junction bases with no gene match: 4. The germline V gene has CDR1 SQVTM and CDR2 ANQGSEA. The CDR3 covers 15 residues. In DNA, the CDR3 is TGCAGCGTTGAATTTACTAGCGGGAGTACAGATACGCAGTATTTT. It is translated as CSVEFTSGSTDTQYF.